The clone carrying this TCR beta chain was observed a handful of times. The germline gives CDR1 SGHVS, CDR2 FQNEAQ. The CDR3 runs to 16 residues. The V gene end was trimmed by 6 bases and the J gene end by 6 bases; junction bases not matched to a gene: 10. Sample-barcoded 5' priming and a J-beta primer mix drove a second PCR of 7 to 11 cycles. MiXCR, run by TCRdb on the 5' RACE reads, gives a single entry per CDR3 protein. The sample has some 1,500,000 distinct CDR3 sequences, approximately 42% seen once; the top ten hold 4%. The sample belongs to a study of blood T cells in healthy people across ages.

The chain combines TRBV7-8 with TRBJ2-3, with 12 bases lining up with TRBD1. Input material: blood. The clonotype originates from a woman under 30 in good health. The CDR3 DNA is TGTGCCAGCAGTTACCCGGGACAGGGGGCGGAGGATACGCAGTATTTT. Translation gives CASSYPGQGAEDTQYF.